What follows are 7 T cell receptor beta chains derived from one specimen sequenced in a study of T-cell reconstitution after alpha-beta-depleted transplantation in children. The authors prepared the TCRbeta library with unique molecular identifiers. MiXCR, run by TCRdb on the PCR reads, gives a single entry per CDR3 protein. The table includes 350,000 to 500,000 distinct CDR3 sequences, around 46% detected once. Here the sequenced sample was PBMCs, taken before TCRalphabeta/CD19-depleted stem cell transplant. The source of these receptors is a girl aged 2-9 years with aplastic anemia, due to receive a stem cell transplant.

This clonotype was recorded many times. The V call is TRBV5-1, the J call TRBJ2-7; D is undetermined. This CDR3 has 16 amino acids. Germline CDR1 and CDR2: SGHRS and YFSETQ. Trimming left V 0 bases short and J 0 bases short, with 13 bases between. CDR3: CASSLERTTLSYEQYF. The CDR3 DNA sequence: TGCGCCAGCAGCTTGGAACGCACTACCCTCTCCTACGAGCAGTACTTC.

J is TRBJ2-5 and V is TRBV29-1, with TRBD2 as a possible D gene (6 bases). V lost 0 bases and J lost 2, with 16 bases in between. This CDR3 contains 16 residues. Germline V gene sequence: CDR1 SQVTM, CDR2 ANQGSEA. The CDR3 here is CSVEDPWDSLQETQYF. CDR3 in DNA: TGCAGCGTTGAAGATCCCTGGGACTCGCTACAAGAGACCCAGTACTTC.

The rearrangement links TRBV15 to TRBJ2-1; TRBD1 or TRBD2 may be the D gene (6 bases each). V lost 0 bases, J lost 7 bases, and 16 bases lay in between. CDR3 size: 16 residues. Germline lookup yields CDR1 LNHNV and CDR2 YYDKDF (reference sequence). CDR3 loop: CATSRDQGLGGNEQFF. CDR3 DNA: TGTGCCACCAGCAGAGATCAGGGGCTAGGAGGGAATGAGCAGTTCTTC.

The chain joins TRBV4-2 to TRBJ2-5; TRBD1 aligns across 8 bases. This CDR3 has 15 residues. Germline assignment: CDR1 LGHNA and CDR2 YNFKEQ. V shed 4 bases, J shed 5 bases, and the junction held 9 bases outside the gene matches. The CDR3 loop is CASSPSAGGVETQYF. In DNA, the CDR3 is TGTGCCAGCAGCCCCTCGGCAGGGGGCGTGGAGACCCAGTACTTC.

This clonotype has at least ten counts. The chain couples TRBV5-1 to TRBJ1-1; maybe TRBD1 (5 bases). V lost 5 bases and J 1 base, leaving 9 bases between the germline ends. The CDR3 sequence is 13 residues long. Germline assignment: CDR1 SGHRS and CDR2 YFSETQ. CDR3: CASRGGANTEAFF. CDR3 nucleotide sequence: TGCGCCAGCAGGGGCGGGGCGAACACTGAAGCTTTCTTT.

This clonotype was seen a few times. Written as DNA, the CDR3 is TGTGCCAGCACCCCCAAGGAAAGGGGGCGCGGCTACACCTTC. Its protein product is CASTPKERGRGYTF. The chain is built from TRBV2 and TRBJ1-2; 7 bases fit TRBD1. Per germline, CDR1 SNHLY and CDR2 FYNNEI. V lost 7 bases and J lost 8; bases outside the gene matches: 13. The CDR3 length is 14 residues.

This chain's CDR3 is CASSLVPSQGNEQFF. CDR3 nucleotide sequence: TGTGCCAGCAGCTTAGTTCCCTCACAGGGAAATGAGCAGTTCTTC. The chain is built from TRBV7-2 and TRBJ2-1; perhaps TRBD1 as D (6 bases). Per the germline V gene, CDR1 is SGHTA and CDR2 is FQGNSA. The V end lost 1 base, the J end lost 7 bases, and 14 bases lay between the germline ends. The CDR3 runs to 15 residues.